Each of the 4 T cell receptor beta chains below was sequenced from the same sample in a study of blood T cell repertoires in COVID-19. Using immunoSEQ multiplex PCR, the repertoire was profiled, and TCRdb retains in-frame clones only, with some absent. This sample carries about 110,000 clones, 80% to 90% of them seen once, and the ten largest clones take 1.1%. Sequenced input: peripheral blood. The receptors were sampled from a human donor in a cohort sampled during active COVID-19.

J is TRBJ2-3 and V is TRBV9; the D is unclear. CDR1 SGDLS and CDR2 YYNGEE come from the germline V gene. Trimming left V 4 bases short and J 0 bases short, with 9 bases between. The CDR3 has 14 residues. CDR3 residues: CASSPLTSTDTQYF. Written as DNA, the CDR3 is TGTGCCAGCAGCCCCCTTACTAGCACAGATACGCAGTATTTT.

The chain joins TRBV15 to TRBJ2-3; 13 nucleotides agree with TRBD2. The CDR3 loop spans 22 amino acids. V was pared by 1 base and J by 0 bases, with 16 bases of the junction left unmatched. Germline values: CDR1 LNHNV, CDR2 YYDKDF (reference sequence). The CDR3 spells CATSRGGRLAGGQPRSTDTQYF. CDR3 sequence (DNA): TGTGCCACCAGCAGAGGCGGGAGACTAGCGGGAGGACAACCACGGAGCACAGATACGCAGTATTTT.

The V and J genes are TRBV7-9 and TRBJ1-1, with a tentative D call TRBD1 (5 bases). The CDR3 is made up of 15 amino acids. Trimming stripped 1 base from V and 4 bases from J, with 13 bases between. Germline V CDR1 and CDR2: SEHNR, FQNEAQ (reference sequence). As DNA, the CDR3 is TGTGCCAGCAGCTTAGAAGGTGGGGGGAGCACTGAAGCTTTCTTT. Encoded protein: CASSLEGGGSTEAFF.

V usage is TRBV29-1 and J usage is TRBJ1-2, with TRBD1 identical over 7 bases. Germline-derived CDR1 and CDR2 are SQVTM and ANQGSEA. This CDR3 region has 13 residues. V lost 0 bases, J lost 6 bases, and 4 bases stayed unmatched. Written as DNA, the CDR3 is TGCAGCGTTGAAGAAGGGGGCGCGAATGGCTACACCTTC. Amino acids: CSVEEGGANGYTF.